The text below deals with one TCR beta chain. The antigen remains unidentified. The record originates from a study of cytomegalovirus exposure and HLA in healthy donors. Background on the study: From donors who were HLA-typed, an early data release held 70 million to 90 million unique TCRs. Whole-study findings and limits: In a later analysis, HLA-associated TCR beta chains were more clonally expanded than equally common others.

CDR1 is SGHNT and CDR2 is YYREEE in the germline V gene (reference sequence). Germline trimming cut 3 bases from V and 9 bases from J; bases unmatched to any gene: 8. The CDR3 is made up of 14 amino acids. Use of 60 Vbeta and 13 Jbeta primers characterized the PCR. TCRdb keeps only in-frame clones here, not all; method: immunoSEQ multiplex PCR. This table holds 80,000 to 90,000 clones, around four fifths found once. Sequenced: PBMCs. The V gene is TRBV5-4, the J gene TRBJ2-4, with 8 bases identical to TRBD1. The receptor was derived from a man aged 25-45 years in good health and CMV-seronegative. CDR3 residues: CASSSTGGDGIQYF. DNA for the CDR3: TGTGCCAGCAGCTCAACAGGGGGAGATGGCATTCAGTACTTC.